Below are 29 T cell receptor beta chains sequenced from a single sample in a study of T cells expressing NK-cell markers. TCRdb re-called the 5' RACE reads and shows each CDR3 protein once, DNA omitted. This repertoire comprises 300,000 to 450,000 distinct CDR3 sequences; its ten largest clones make up under 6.5%. Sequences were obtained from blood T cells: a sorted CD56 or NKG2C T cell subset, CD4+ or CD8+ T cells, or bulk PBMC T cells (not recorded which). The origin of the receptors is a man between 18 and 69 years old in good health.

The chain carries TRBV2 and TRBJ2-7; TCRdb gives TRBD2 as the D gene, but with no DNA this cannot be confirmed. This CDR3 comprises 15 residues. Germline V CDR1 and CDR2: SNHLY, FYNNEI. The CDR3 is CASSVEGQASYEQYF. The full variable domain, with the rest looked up from reference TRBV2 and TRBJ2-7, is EPEVTQTPSHQVTQMGQEVILRCVPISNHLYFYWYRQILGQKVEFLVSFYNNEISEKSEIFDDQFSVERPDGSNFTLKIRSTKLEDSAMYFCASSVEGQASYEQYFGPGTRLTVT.

The chain links TRBV10-3 to TRBJ1-5. Per germline, CDR1 ENHRY and CDR2 SYGVKD. The CDR3 runs 13 residues. The CDR3 sequence is CAIGHGSNQPQHF.

The chain is built from TRBV5-6 and TRBJ2-5. CDR1 is SGHDT, CDR2 YYEEEE, per germline. The CDR3 is 14 amino acids. CDR3 amino acids: CASSFLHGQETQYF.

The rearrangement links TRBV20-1 to TRBJ2-4; TCRdb outputs TRBD1, but without DNA this stays unchecked. This CDR3 region has 20 residues. Germline V CDR1 and CDR2: DFQATT, SNEGSKA (reference sequence). CDR3 amino acids: CSARPLKGDRTRLAKNIQYF.

The J gene is TRBJ2-3, the V gene TRBV10-3. The CDR3 spans 12 residues. CDR1 ENHRY and CDR2 SYGVKD come from the germline V gene. The CDR3 protein is CAISISTDTQYF.

The V and J genes are TRBV6-1 and TRBJ1-6; TCRdb outputs TRBD1, but without DNA this stays unchecked. The CDR3 extends over 16 amino acids. Germline lookup yields CDR1 MNHNS and CDR2 SASEGT. The CDR3 protein is CASRRGIGKDNSPLHF.

The chain carries TRBV27 and TRBJ1-2; there is no DNA to check the TCRdb D call of TRBD1. The CDR3 covers 12 residues. Germline V CDR1 and CDR2: MNHEY, SMNVEV (reference sequence). This CDR3 is CASSRNRDGYTF.

The genes are TRBV6-1 and TRBJ2-1; the D gene TCRdb calls, TRBD2, cannot be checked with no DNA. The CDR3 spans 15 residues. Germline values: CDR1 MNHNS, CDR2 SASEGT. CDR3: CASSAGGTLGNEQFF.

V and J are TRBV5-4 and TRBJ2-2. The germline gives CDR1 SGHNT, CDR2 YYREEE (reference sequence). The CDR3 runs to 15 residues. Here the CDR3 reads CASSARDRNTGELFF.

The chain uses TRBV3-1 and TRBJ2-7. This CDR3 region has 13 residues. Germline loops: CDR1 LGHDT, CDR2 YNNKEL (reference sequence). The CDR3: CASSDGVTTKQYF.

The rearrangement joins TRBV11-2 to TRBJ2-2; no DNA is available, so the TRBD2 call from TCRdb remains unchecked. Germline V gives CDR1 SGHAT, CDR2 FQNNGV. The CDR3 length is 15 residues. CDR3: CASSFKRGDTGELFF.

The V and J genes are TRBV20-1 and TRBJ2-5; absent DNA, TCRdb's TRBD1 call cannot be checked. CDR3 length: 13 amino acids. The V gene's germline CDR1 is DFQATT and CDR2 SNEGSKA (reference sequence). The CDR3 loop is CSARNAGVETQYF.

This chain joins TRBV5-6 and TRBJ2-7; TCRdb proposes TRBD1, but this gene call is untestable without DNA. The CDR3 spans 15 residues. Germline CDR1 reads SGHDT; CDR2 reads YYEEEE. The CDR3 loop reads CASSLASDRVNEQYF.

CDR3 region: CASSFDGGQGWETQYF. The gene calls are TRBV6-5 and TRBJ2-5; TCRdb's D call of TRBD1 is untestable without DNA. Germline CDR1 is MNHEY and CDR2 is SVGAGI. CDR3 size: 16 residues.

This chain links TRBV10-3 with TRBJ2-1; as DNA is missing, the TRBD1 call by TCRdb cannot be tested. The CDR3 spans 16 residues. Germline values: CDR1 ENHRY, CDR2 SYGVKD. The chain's CDR3 is CAISPNQGAKRNEQFF.

The chain carries TRBV10-3 and TRBJ2-4. Per the germline V gene, CDR1 is ENHRY and CDR2 is SYGVKD. The CDR3 is 16 residues long. The CDR3: CAISATHQVDKNIQYF.

The rearrangement joins TRBV30 to TRBJ1-1; TCRdb's D call, TRBD1, is unchecked because there is no DNA. This CDR3 contains 13 residues. Per the germline V gene, CDR1 is GTSNPN and CDR2 is SVGIG (reference sequence). CDR3 residues: CAWSRGMNTEAFF.

This CDR3 is CASSQGGAGGYTF. This chain uses TRBV3-1 with TRBJ1-2; TCRdb returns TRBD1, unconfirmable since there is no DNA. The CDR3 has 13 amino acids. CDR1 and CDR2 (germline): LGHDT, YNNKEL (reference sequence).

The chain employs TRBV20-1 and TRBJ2-1; TCRdb returns TRBD2, unconfirmable since there is no DNA. This CDR3 has 15 residues. Germline lookup yields CDR1 DFQATT and CDR2 SNEGSKA (reference sequence). The CDR3 loop reads CSARDRLAGGNEQFF.

V usage is TRBV9 and J usage is TRBJ2-1; the D gene TCRdb calls, TRBD1, cannot be checked with no DNA. The germline V gene encodes CDR1 SGDLS and CDR2 YYNGEE. This CDR3 spans 18 amino acids. CDR3 loop: CASSTFGESGGLYNEQFF.

The chain carries TRBV6-1 and TRBJ2-6. The CDR3 consists of 15 residues. The germline gives CDR1 MNHNS, CDR2 SASEGT. This CDR3 is CASSATGTGANVLTF.

The chain is built from TRBV5-1 and TRBJ2-1; TCRdb's assignment of TRBD1 cannot be checked, as there is no DNA. The CDR3 runs 15 residues. Looked up from germline, CDR1 is SGHRS and CDR2 is YFSETQ. This CDR3 reads CASSEGHISYNEQFF.

This rearrangement joins TRBV6-1 to TRBJ2-7. Per germline, CDR1 MNHNS and CDR2 SASEGT. The CDR3 totals 15 residues. CDR3 region: CASSEAQKVTYEQYF.

V and J are TRBV18 and TRBJ1-4. Germline V lookup: CDR1 KGHSH, CDR2 LQKENI. The CDR3 is 14 amino acids. The CDR3 here is CASSPDGYNEKLFF.

The V call is TRBV13, the J call TRBJ1-1; TCRdb outputs TRBD1, but without DNA this stays unchecked. Germline CDR1 is PRHDT and CDR2 is FYEKMQ (reference sequence). The CDR3 totals 19 residues. CDR3 residues: CASSPNRRDINRRNTEAFF.

V usage is TRBV11-1 and J usage is TRBJ1-1. Germline CDR1 is SGHAT and CDR2 is FQDESV (reference sequence). This CDR3 region has 12 residues. CDR3 loop: CASTPQNTEAFF.

The rearrangement joins TRBV9 to TRBJ1-1. CDR1 is SGDLS, CDR2 YYNGEE, per germline. The CDR3 covers 13 residues. This CDR3 is CASSALDDTEAFF.

This sequence joins TRBV2 and TRBJ1-3; without DNA, the TCRdb call of TRBD1 cannot be checked. Germline V CDR1 and CDR2: SNHLY, FYNNEI. The CDR3 runs 19 residues. CDR3: CASSEAQWTEKSSGNTIYF.

The chain couples TRBV20-1 to TRBJ2-3; TCRdb's assignment of TRBD1 cannot be checked, as there is no DNA. Germline V gene sequence: CDR1 DFQATT, CDR2 SNEGSKA (reference sequence). This CDR3 is built from 15 residues. CDR3 region: CSARRLQGDVDTQYF.